This TCR beta chain was recorded in a study of shared clonotypes between healthy human individuals. Naive CD8 populations comprised CD45RO-negative cells positively selected for CCR7, excluding terminally differentiated effector memory CD45RA+ cells. Study outcomes and limitations: The sampled material consisted only of blood, and tissue repertoires are likely to differ.

V dropped 1 base and J dropped 2 bases, with 12 bases sitting between them. The CDR3 sequence is 16 residues long. CDR1 is MNHEY, CDR2 SMNVEV, per germline (reference sequence). Assay runs were performed at deep level. Data came from immunoSEQ multiplex PCR; TCRdb stores just in-frame clones and leaves some out. The sample yields 560,000 or so clones, about 95% seen once. Notes on this clone: Its antigen is not known.

This TCR came from a young woman in good health. The chain has TRBV27 and TRBJ1-5; D not certain. Input material: naive CD8+ T cells sorted from blood. Here the CDR3 reads CASSLYMGSGNQPQHF. In DNA, the CDR3 is TGTGCCAGCAGTTTATATATGGGGAGCGGCAATCAGCCCCAGCATTTT.